The 12 T cell receptor beta chains below were found in one sample sequenced in a study of T cell responses to AZD1222 COVID-19 vaccine. Data came from immunoSEQ multiplex PCR; TCRdb stores just in-frame clones and leaves some out. The profile shows around 80,000 clones, over 75% of them singletons. Specimen: peripheral blood, collected 28 days after the second AZD1222 dose. The source is an adult who received the AZD1222 COVID-19 vaccine.

The chain employs TRBV2 and TRBJ2-4; maybe TRBD1 (6 bases). This CDR3 region has 14 residues. V lost 6 bases and J 4 bases, leaving 13 bases between the germline ends. Germline V lookup: CDR1 SNHLY, CDR2 FYNNEI. CDR3 sequence (DNA): TGTGCCAGCAGAACAGGGCCCCGAAAAAACATTCAGTACTTC. As protein: CASRTGPRKNIQYF.

This clone came up a few times. The chain recombines TRBV30 with TRBJ1-3, with no clear D. Trimming took 4 bases from V and 2 from J, leaving 12 bases between them. Per germline, CDR1 GTSNPN and CDR2 SVGIG (reference sequence). CDR3 size: 14 residues. The CDR3 loop reads CAWNRESPGNTIYF. In DNA form, the CDR3 reads TGTGCCTGGAATCGGGAGTCACCTGGAAACACCATATATTTT.

CDR3 nucleotide sequence: TGTGCCAGCAGGGTACAGGGGAAAGGGCATGGCTACACCTTC. Encoded protein: CASRVQGKGHGYTF. The chain couples TRBV2 to TRBJ1-2, with 7 bases that match TRBD1. The CDR3 length is 14 residues. Germline V CDR1 and CDR2: SNHLY, FYNNEI. The V and J ends lost 6 bases and 6 bases, in that order; junction bases with no gene match: 10.

This chain joins TRBV19 and TRBJ2-7, with D perhaps given as TRBD1 or TRBD2 (5 bases each). The germline gives CDR1 LNHDA, CDR2 SQIVND (reference sequence). The CDR3 is 13 residues long. The germline V and J ends were trimmed by 3 bases and 6 bases, with 12 bases remaining between them. The DNA for the CDR3 is TGTGCCAGTAGTATTAACGTCGGGGCCGAGCAGTACTTC. It encodes CASSINVGAEQYF. The full variable domain, rest sourced from reference TRBV19 and TRBJ2-7, is DGGITQSPKYLFRKEGQNVTLSCEQNLNHDAMYWYRQDPGQGLRLIYYSQIVNDFQKGDIAEGYSVSREKKESFPLTVTSAQKNPTAFYLCASSINVGAEQYFGPGTRLTVT.

This clone was picked up a small number of times. The chain couples TRBV6-5 to TRBJ2-1; perhaps TRBD2 as D (6 bases). This CDR3 has 15 amino acids. Per germline, CDR1 MNHEY and CDR2 SVGAGI. Between the trimmed V and J ends, which lost 8 bases and 6 bases, there was a span of 20 bases. The CDR3, as DNA: TGTGCCAGCTATCTAGCCATCCCGCGGGGCAATGAGCAGTTCTTC. As protein: CASYLAIPRGNEQFF.

The chain combines TRBV5-4 with TRBJ2-1, with 13 bases that match TRBD2. This CDR3 has 15 residues. J gave up 4 bases and V 4 bases, and 2 bases lay outside the gene matches. Germline V gives CDR1 SGHNT, CDR2 YYREEE (reference sequence). The CDR3 loop is CASSPGLAGYNEQFF. The DNA for the CDR3 is TGTGCCAGCAGCCCGGGACTAGCGGGGTACAATGAGCAGTTCTTC.

V gene TRBV2 combines with J gene TRBJ2-7; 7 bases match TRBD1. Losses at the gene ends were 8 bases for V and 6 bases for J; bases not matched to a gene: 7. Germline-derived CDR1 and CDR2 are SNHLY and FYNNEI. The CDR3 consists of 12 residues. The CDR3 coding sequence is TGTGCCAGCGGCCAGACAGGGAGCGAGCAGTACTTC. This gives the protein CASGQTGSEQYF.

The chain employs TRBV27 and TRBJ1-2, with TRBD1 matching 10 bases. Germline V lookup: CDR1 MNHEY, CDR2 SMNVEV (reference sequence). The CDR3 runs 15 residues. After removal of 5 bases from V and 3 bases from J, the junction contained 6 bases not matched to a gene. CDR3 sequence (DNA): TGTGCCAGCAGTCCCGGGACAGGGGTTCACTATGGCTACACCTTC. This translates into CASSPGTGVHYGYTF.

Here the CDR3 reads CASDNLLKAAFF. The CDR3 DNA is TGCGCCAGTGATAATTTGCTTAAGGCAGCTTTCTTT. The chain carries TRBV10-2 and TRBJ1-1; D is uncertain. V lost 9 bases to trimming and J lost 10 bases, with 18 bases between them. Looked up from germline, CDR1 is WSHSY and CDR2 is SAAADI. The CDR3 runs to 12 residues.

V is TRBV9 and J is TRBJ1-2; D is perhaps TRBD1 (5 bases). CDR1 and CDR2 from the germline V gene are SGDLS and YYNGEE. The CDR3 length is 18 residues. The V gene lost 4 bases and the J gene lost 7 bases, with 29 bases spanning the gap. The chain's CDR3 is CASSPTSGEVGRVGGYTF. The CDR3 nucleotides read TGTGCCAGCAGCCCTACGTCGGGGGAGGTCGGCAGGGTCGGTGGCTACACCTTC. The full variable domain, rest sourced from reference TRBV9 and TRBJ1-2, is DSGVTQTPKHLITATGQRVTLRCSPRSGDLSVYWYQQSLDQGLQFLIQYYNGEERAKGNILERFSAQQFPDLHSELNLSSLELGDSALYFCASSPTSGEVGRVGGYTFGSGTRLTVV.

The V gene is TRBV19, the J gene TRBJ1-4; D unclear. The CDR3 has 13 residues. The germline V gene has CDR1 LNHDA and CDR2 SQIVND (reference sequence). V was clipped by 3 bases and J by 8 bases, with 10 bases between them. CDR3 nucleotide sequence: TGTGCCAGTAGTATGAGGGTTCTCGAAAAACTGTTTTTT. It codes for CASSMRVLEKLFF.

The chain combines TRBV5-1 with TRBJ2-1; D may be TRBD2 (7 bases). Germline V gene sequence: CDR1 SGHRS, CDR2 YFSETQ. There are 16 residues in the CDR3. Trimming stripped 3 bases from V and 2 bases from J, with 15 bases between. CDR3 DNA: TGCGCCAGCAGCTACCTCTCGGGGGGCCCCTACAATGAGCAGTTCTTC. Residues: CASSYLSGGPYNEQFF.